Listed here are 8 T cell receptor beta chains from one sample, sequenced in a study of T cell repertoires in cytomegalovirus infection. TCRdb reprocessed the reads with MiXCR, giving one entry per CDR3 protein. The top ten hold 27% of the sample, which has about 180,000 distinct CDR3 sequences, 13% to 15% seen once. The sample comprised PBMCs. These receptors all stem from a human donor in good health (CMV status not recorded). Some clones in this sample may be carry-over from other donors' samples.

This rearrangement joins TRBV28 to TRBJ1-5; D is uncertain. CDR1 is MDHEN, CDR2 SYDVKM, per germline. The CDR3 sequence is 15 residues long. V dropped 5 bases and J dropped 0 bases, with 11 bases sitting between them. The CDR3 here is CASSPPDHSNQPQHF. The CDR3, as DNA: TGTGCCAGCAGTCCCCCTGACCATAGCAATCAGCCCCAGCATTTT.

The genes are TRBV14 and TRBJ1-4; tentatively, D is TRBD1 (5 bases). The ends were cut back, 4 bases at V and 7 bases at J, with 10 bases in the middle. This CDR3 has 13 amino acids. Germline V gives CDR1 SGHDN, CDR2 FVKESK. The CDR3 region is CASSPWGFEKLFF. CDR3 bases: TGTGCCAGCAGCCCCTGGGGGTTTGAAAAACTGTTTTTT.

This clonotype was found a few times. The chain recombines TRBV24-1 with TRBJ2-6, with D tentatively TRBD1 (5 bases). In germline, CDR1 is KGHDR, CDR2 SFDVKD. V gave up 4 bases and J gave up 0 bases, with 9 bases separating them. CDR3 size: 16 residues. CDR3 sequence reads: CATSEAQGSGANVLTF. The DNA of the CDR3 is TGTGCCACCAGTGAGGCTCAGGGCTCTGGGGCCAACGTCCTGACTTTC.

The table lists this clonotype with a few counts. The CDR3 region has the DNA TGTGCCAGCAGCTTTGAGGCGGCTCCGTCTGAAAAACTGTTTTTT. Protein product: CASSFEAAPSEKLFF. The chain has TRBV7-8 and TRBJ1-4, with D unresolved. The V gene's germline CDR1 is SGHVS and CDR2 FQNEAQ. Trimming removed 3 bases at V and 7 bases at J, with 15 bases between. There are 15 residues in the CDR3.

This clonotype was picked up many times. The rearrangement joins TRBV28 to TRBJ2-7; D remains unclear. With 8 bases removed from V and 0 bases from J, the gap between germline ends came to 8 bases. The CDR3 has 12 residues. Germline-derived CDR1 and CDR2 are MDHEN and SYDVKM. This CDR3 is CASLTGSYEQYF. DNA of the CDR3: TGTGCCAGCCTGACTGGCTCCTACGAGCAGTACTTC. The full variable domain, its missing parts supplied by reference TRBV28 and TRBJ2-7, is DVKVTQSSRYLVKRTGEKVFLECVQDMDHENMFWYRQDPGLGLRLIYFSYDVKMKEKGDIPEGYSVSREKKERFSLILESASTNQTSMYLCASLTGSYEQYFGPGTRLTVT.

The chain carries TRBV14 and TRBJ2-2, with D unclear. This CDR3 has 12 residues. CDR1 and CDR2 from the germline V gene are SGHDN and FVKESK. Trimming cost V 0 bases and J 6 bases, with 2 bases left between them. The CDR3 DNA reads as TGTGCCAGCAGCCAAGAAGCCGGGGAGCTGTTTTTT. Protein: CASSQEAGELFF. The full variable domain, with the rest looked up from reference TRBV14 and TRBJ2-2, is EAGVTQFPSHSVIEKGQTVTLRCDPISGHDNLYWYRRVMGKEIKFLLHFVKESKQDESGMPNNRFLAERTGGTYSTLKVQPAELEDSGVYFCASSQEAGELFFGEGSRLTVL.

The chain has TRBV7-9 and TRBJ2-3; unclear D gene. The CDR3 runs 15 residues. The ends were cut back, 5 bases at V and 2 bases at J, with 14 bases in the middle. CDR1 and CDR2 (germline): SEHNR, FQNEAQ (reference sequence). CDR3 nucleotides: TGTGCCAGCAGCCCCCCGGATAAAGACACAGATACGCAGTATTTT. Its protein product is CASSPPDKDTDTQYF.

This clonotype has more than one count but fewer than ten. V gene TRBV20-1 combines with J gene TRBJ2-7; D is unresolved. Germline lookup yields CDR1 DFQATT and CDR2 SNEGSKA (reference sequence). Trimming cost V 0 bases and J 3 bases, with 9 bases left between them. The CDR3 covers 13 residues. CDR3 sequence (DNA): TGCAGTGCTAGAGATCAGGTCAGCTACGAGCAGTACTTC. Amino acid sequence: CSARDQVSYEQYF.